This entry describes one T cell receptor (beta chain). Its antigen is not identified. The data are from a study of beta chain features in type 1 diabetes. Overall study context: There was similarity between patients and healthy donors in age, gender and cell yields.

The authors sorted CD4+ naive, central memory, regulatory and stem cell-like memory cells via CD45RO/CCR7/CD25/CD127/CD95/CD27. The entirety of the isolated RNA underwent reverse transcription, so expressed TCRB transcripts were sequenced. Sequencing used immunoSEQ multiplex PCR; TCRdb keeps in-frame clones, though not all of them. The profile shows 450,000 to 600,000 clones, approximately 30% of them singletons. Study-wide results and limits: In type 1 diabetes patients, VDJ junctions had fewer insertions; deletions at these junctions were more frequent.

V shed 4 bases and J shed 1 base, with 11 bases lying between them. The length of the CDR3 is 14 residues. CDR1 and CDR2 from the germline V gene are GTSNPN and SVGIG (reference sequence). Sequenced sample: naive CD4+ T cells from blood. The TCR sequence derives from a man aged 18 to 30 in good health. V gene TRBV30 combines with J gene TRBJ1-3, with D possibly being TRBD1 (5 bases). Here the CDR3 reads CAWTIGGSGNTIYF. For the CDR3, the DNA is TGTGCCTGGACTATCGGGGGTTCTGGAAACACCATATATTTT.